This T cell receptor (beta chain) emerged from a study of blood T cell repertoires in COVID-19. The table came from immunoSEQ multiplex PCR; TCRdb's copy has only in-frame clones and leaves some out. Of approximately 27,000 clones listed, approximately 89% are singletons. The ends lost 2 bases at V and 10 bases at J; junction bases unmatched: 12. This CDR3 has 17 residues. Germline V lookup: CDR1 SGHAT, CDR2 FQNNGV. The sequencing sample was made of peripheral blood. The receptor's source is a human donor with acute or convalescent COVID-19. The donor label of this sample is uncertain. The chain has TRBV11-2 and TRBJ1-6; 9 nucleotides agree with TRBD1. CDR3 bases: TGTGCCAGCAGCTTATGGGGCTTGGACAGGGGTGGCTCACCCCTCCACTTT. This sequence encodes CASSLWGLDRGGSPLHF.